These T cell receptor beta chains were read from a single sample in a study of metastatic and nonmetastatic thyroid tumors. TCRdb reprocessed the PCR reads via MiXCR. This table holds about 41,000 clones, roughly 26% found once. The sample comprised tumor tissue. These receptors all come from a female donor with papillary thyroid cancer or a benign thyroid nodule (not recorded which). Some clones in this sample may be carry-over from other donors' samples. Each CDR3 is given with its conserved first and last residue. The D gene is left open where the match is weak. The size field is filled for only some rows; it gives once, few, many or a size class.

j_call d_call cdr3_length v_call clone_size cdr3_aa cdr3_nt
TRBJ2-7 . 14 TRBV20-1 . CSARSGGASYEQYF TGCAGTGCTAGATCAGGCGGGGCCTCCTACGAGCAGTACTTC
TRBJ2-2 . 16 TRBV6-1 . CASSWTRGTNTGELFF TGTGCCAGCTCGTGGACAAGGGGGACGAACACCGGGGAGCTGTTTTTT
TRBJ1-5 . 15 TRBV6-1 many CASSEDPEGYQPQHF TGTGCCAGCAGTGAGGACCCGGAGGGATATCAGCCCCAGCATTTT
TRBJ2-7 TRBD2 15 TRBV5-1 medium-sized CASSLGGAGAYEQYF TGCGCCAGCAGCTTGGGAGGAGCGGGGGCCTACGAGCAGTACTTC
TRBJ2-7 TRBD1 15 TRBV6-1 few CASSVRDRVADEQYF TGTGCCAGCAGTGTCCGGGACAGGGTGGCGGACGAGCAGTACTTC
TRBJ1-2 . 13 TRBV12-3/TRBV12-4 . CASSRQGSYSYTF TGTGCCAGCAGCCGCCAAGGGAGCTATAGCTACACCTTC
TRBJ2-7 . 12 TRBV11-3 many CASSLGGGEQYF TGTGCCAGCAGCTTAGGAGGGGGCGAGCAGTACTTC
TRBJ2-7 . 13 TRBV12-3/TRBV12-4 . CAISTPQGHEQYF TGTGCCATCAGTACTCCACAGGGTCACGAGCAGTATTTC
TRBJ2-3 TRBD2 15 TRBV6-1 few CASTGGSGGADTQYF TGTGCCAGCACCGGTGGTAGCGGGGGGGCAGATACGCAGTATTTT
TRBJ2-3 . 15 TRBV7-2 many CASSSPLRAGDTQYF TGTGCCAGCAGCTCCCCTTTGAGGGCGGGAGATACGCAGTATTTT
TRBJ2-3 . 18 TRBV9 . CASSVVGDGSSSTDTQYF TGTGCCAGCAGCGTAGTCGGTGACGGATCTTCTAGCACAGATACGCAGTATTTT
TRBJ1-4 . 15 TRBV7-6 many CASSFSGERGEKLFF TGTGCCAGCAGCTTCTCGGGGGAGAGGGGTGAAAAACTGTTTTTT
TRBJ2-1 TRBD2 15 TRBV6-5 few CASSYPGLDGNEQFF TGTGCCAGCAGTTACCCGGGACTAGATGGCAATGAGCAGTTCTTC
TRBJ2-7 TRBD1 14 TRBV4-1 many CASSQGTGFYEQYF TGCGCCAGCAGCCAAGGGACAGGGTTCTACGAGCAGTACTTC